This T cell receptor beta chain derives from a study of blood T cell repertoires in COVID-19. Study processing details: Amplifying reference gene primers gave estimates of nucleated cell counts. Assay used: immunoSEQ multiplex PCR; TCRdb lists only in-frame clones, some missing. V, J and clone size were drawn from that table, and D and trimming were deduced from the DNA. The sample yields over 200,000 clones, around nine tenths seen once. Germline V gives CDR1 SGHNT, CDR2 YYREEE (reference sequence). The CDR3 length is 15 residues. The trim removed 2 bases at V and 4 bases at J, leaving 4 bases unmatched.

The source material was peripheral blood. This chain links TRBV5-4 with TRBJ2-2; 8 positions agree with TRBD2. The sequence was collected from a man aged 40-49 years who had recovered from COVID-19. The CDR3 DNA follows: TGTGCCAGCAGCTTACGCGCGGGAGGCACCGGGGAGCTGTTTTTT. It encodes CASSLRAGGTGELFF.